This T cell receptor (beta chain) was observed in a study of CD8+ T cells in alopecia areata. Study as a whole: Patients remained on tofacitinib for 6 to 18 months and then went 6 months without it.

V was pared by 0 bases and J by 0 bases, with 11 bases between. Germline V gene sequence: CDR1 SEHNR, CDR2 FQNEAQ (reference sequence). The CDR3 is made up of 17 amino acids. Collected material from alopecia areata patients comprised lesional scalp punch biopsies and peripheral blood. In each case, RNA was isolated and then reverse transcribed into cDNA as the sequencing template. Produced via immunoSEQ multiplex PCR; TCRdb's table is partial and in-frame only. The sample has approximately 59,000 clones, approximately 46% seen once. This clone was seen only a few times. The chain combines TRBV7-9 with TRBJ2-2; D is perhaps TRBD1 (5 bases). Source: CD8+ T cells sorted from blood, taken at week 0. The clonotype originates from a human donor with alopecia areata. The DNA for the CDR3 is TGTGCCAGCAGCTTAGCGTGGGGCAGGTCGAACACCGGGGAGCTGTTTTTT. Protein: CASSLAWGRSNTGELFF.